The 23 T cell receptor beta chains in this list originate from one sample, sequenced in a study of blood T cell repertoires in COVID-19 (dated by TCRdb to the early 2020s). Receptors were amplified or captured by the immunoSEQ multiplex PCR assay. What TCRdb holds here is the immuneACCESS table cut down to in-frame rearrangements. Part of the clones is not present; checked against another copy, under half of the missing clones reflect an unresolved V gene, and the others are unexplained. This sample comprises around 150,000 clones, approximately 80% of them detected only once. Over 5% of the sample lies in the top ten. What was sequenced was peripheral blood. The origin of the receptors is a human donor in a cohort sampled during active COVID-19.

V and J are TRBV5-4 and TRBJ1-5, with a weak D call TRBD1 (6 bases). Trimming removed 2 bases at V and 4 bases at J, with 10 bases between. The CDR3 has 14 residues. The germline V gene has CDR1 SGHNT and CDR2 YYREEE (reference sequence). The CDR3 DNA follows: TGTGCCAGCAGCTTCGGGGGGCAAAATCAGCCCCAGCATTTT. Amino acid sequence: CASSFGGQNQPQHF. Full variable domain (outside the CDR3, taken from reference TRBV5-4 and TRBJ1-5): ETGVTQSPTHLIKTRGQQVTLRCSSQSGHNTVSWYQQALGQGPQFIFQYYREEENGRGNFPPRFSGLQFPNYSSELNVNALELDDSALYLCASSFGGQNQPQHFGDGTRLSIL.

The table lists this clone with many counts. This chain uses TRBV6-4 with TRBJ1-5; no clear D gene. The V and J ends lost 4 bases and 3 bases respectively, with 7 bases between them. CDR1 and CDR2 (germline): MRHNA, SNTAGT. The CDR3 covers 13 residues. The CDR3 nucleotides are TGTGCCAGCAGTGTAGAGAACAATCAGCCCCAGCATTTT. This codes for CASSVENNQPQHF.

V and J are TRBV5-6 and TRBJ1-2; 7 bases align to TRBD1. Per germline, CDR1 SGHDT and CDR2 YYEEEE. The CDR3 has 16 residues. Trimming took 0 bases from V and 4 from J; bases not matched to a gene: 9. The CDR3 DNA follows: TGTGCCAGCAGCTTGGTCGGGACAGAGTCTTTCTATGGCTACACCTTC. Residues: CASSLVGTESFYGYTF.

In its sample, this clone was seen once. The V and J genes are TRBV2 and TRBJ2-5, with TRBD2 matching over 10 bases. CDR3 length: 17 residues. CDR1 is SNHLY, CDR2 FYNNEI, per germline. V gave up 0 bases and J gave up 5 bases; unmatched junction bases: 9. CDR3 nucleotides: TGTGCCAGCAGTGAAGCGCTAGCGGGGGCCTCTGGGGAGACCCAGTACTTC. Residues: CASSEALAGASGETQYF.

The chain recombines TRBV18 with TRBJ2-1, with 9 bases that match TRBD1. V lost 2 bases, J lost 7 bases, and 9 bases stayed unmatched. The CDR3 extends over 16 amino acids. Per the germline V gene, CDR1 is KGHSH and CDR2 is LQKENI. The DNA for the CDR3 is TGTGCCAGCTCACCAAGGGGGACAGGGTTCGGTAATGAGCAGTTCTTC. Translating gives CASSPRGTGFGNEQFF.

The count of this clone is one. The V and J genes are TRBV7-2 and TRBJ1-6; unclear D gene. Trimming took off 2 bases at V and 9 bases at J, with 11 bases between the two ends. The CDR3 has 14 residues. CDR1 and CDR2 from the germline V gene are SGHTA and FQGNSA. The CDR3 is CASSLRGSASPLHF. CDR3 sequence (DNA): TGTGCCAGCAGCTTACGGGGAAGTGCTTCACCCCTCCACTTT.

As for this clone: The junction departs from the called germline gene at one end, perhaps through a read error. This rearrangement joins TRBV15 to TRBJ2-3; TRBD2 is a possible D gene (6 bases). CDR3 length equals 13 residues. Germline V gene lookup returns CDR1 LNHNV and CDR2 YYDKDF (reference sequence). The CDR3: CTTRRGFADTQYF. CDR3 DNA sequence: TGTACCACACGACGGGGGTTTGCTGATACGCAGTATTTT.

The chain links TRBV7-6 to TRBJ1-3; maybe TRBD1 (6 bases). Germline V gene lookup returns CDR1 SGHVS and CDR2 FNYEAQ. This CDR3 is built from 17 residues. Deletions cut 3 bases from V and 2 bases from J, with 17 bases between. The CDR3 coding sequence is TGTGCCAGCAGCTTCGCAGGGGTCTATGGTACTGGAAACACCATATATTTT. Its translation is CASSFAGVYGTGNTIYF.

J is TRBJ2-1 and V is TRBV7-8; the match to TRBD1 covers 8 bases. This CDR3 is built from 14 residues. J was trimmed by 7 bases and V by 5 bases; bases with no gene match: 7. Germline V gives CDR1 SGHVS, CDR2 FQNEAQ. The CDR3 sequence: CASSTRTGRNEQFF. CDR3 coding DNA: TGTGCCAGCAGCACCCGGACAGGGAGGAATGAGCAGTTCTTC.

The gene calls are TRBV6-2 or TRBV6-3 and TRBJ2-7; 8 bases line up with TRBD1. The V and J ends lost 5 bases and 6 bases, in that order; junction bases with no gene match: 9. CDR3 length: 14 residues. CDR1 MNHEY and CDR2 SVGEGT come from the germline V gene. In DNA form, the CDR3 reads TGTGCCAGCAGTCGGGACAGGTTTGAGGGCGAGCAGTACTTC. The encoded protein is CASSRDRFEGEQYF.

This sequence joins TRBV7-2 and TRBJ2-5, with 15 positions matching TRBD2. Unmatched junction bases numbered 3, after V lost 8 bases and J lost 5 bases. The CDR3 has 14 amino acids. Per the germline V gene, CDR1 is SGHTA and CDR2 is FQGNSA. This CDR3 reads CASGTSGGPETQYF. DNA for the CDR3: TGTGCCAGCGGGACTAGCGGGGGGCCGGAGACCCAGTACTTC.

The DNA for the CDR3 is TGTGCCAGCAGCTTCGTAGATACGCAGTATTTT. This encodes CASSFVDTQYF. The chain joins TRBV7-2 to TRBJ2-3; D unresolved. Germline V gene lookup returns CDR1 SGHTA and CDR2 FQGNSA. The CDR3 spans 11 residues. Trimming pared 3 bases from V and 5 bases from J, leaving 3 bases between.

V and J are TRBV29-1 and TRBJ2-1; 11 bases match TRBD2. Germline values: CDR1 SQVTM, CDR2 ANQGSEA. This CDR3 spans 13 amino acids. V gave up 5 bases and J gave up 7 bases; unmatched junction bases: 4. The CDR3 DNA reads as TGCAGCGTTCGGTCTAGCGGGGGGAATGAGCAGTTCTTC. Amino acids: CSVRSSGGNEQFF.

The chain is built from TRBV30 and TRBJ1-2, with a tentative D call TRBD1 (6 bases). V lost 4 bases and J 2 bases, leaving 8 bases between the germline ends. The germline gives CDR1 GTSNPN, CDR2 SVGIG (reference sequence). The length of the CDR3 is 12 residues. DNA for the CDR3: TGTGCCTGGAACCAGGGGAACTATGGCTACACCTTC. It is translated as CAWNQGNYGYTF.

The chain uses TRBV5-4 and TRBJ2-1; D might be TRBD1 (7 bases). The CDR3 length is 14 residues. Trimming pared 2 bases from V and 7 bases from J, leaving 13 bases between. CDR1 and CDR2 (germline): SGHNT, YYREEE (reference sequence). The CDR3 sequence: CASSFIRGRNEQFF. CDR3 DNA: TGTGCCAGCAGCTTTATCAGGGGGAGGAATGAGCAGTTCTTC.

The chain has TRBV5-4 and TRBJ2-5; D possibly corresponds to TRBD2 (6 bases). V was pared by 10 bases and J by 3 bases, with 7 bases between. Germline assignment: CDR1 SGHNT and CDR2 YYREEE (reference sequence). The length of the CDR3 is 10 residues. The DNA of the CDR3 is TGTGCCGGGGGGAAAGAGACCCAGTACTTC. As protein: CAGGKETQYF. The entire variable domain, with the rest obtained from reference TRBV5-4 and TRBJ2-5, is as follows: ETGVTQSPTHLIKTRGQQVTLRCSSQSGHNTVSWYQQALGQGPQFIFQYYREEENGRGNFPPRFSGLQFPNYSSELNVNALELDDSALYLCAGGKETQYFGPGTRLLVL.

This sequence joins TRBV3-1 (or the pseudogene TRBV3-2) and TRBJ1-1, with a weak D call TRBD1 (6 bases). Germline CDR1 is LGHDT and CDR2 is YNNKEL (reference sequence). Trimming shortened V by 1 base and J by 7 bases, and 16 bases separated the two germline ends. The CDR3 covers 15 residues. CDR3 in DNA: TGTGCCAGCAGCCAAGCCCGATTGGACAGACTTGAAGCTTTCTTT. It specifies CASSQARLDRLEAFF.

This chain links TRBV5-1 with TRBJ1-2, with TRBD1 matching 10 bases. Germline-derived CDR1 and CDR2 are SGHRS and YFSETQ. The ends lost 0 bases at V and 1 base at J; junction bases unmatched: 15. The CDR3 is made up of 20 amino acids. The CDR3 bases are TGCGCCAGCAGCTTGGCCGGGGGACAGGGGACCAGAACAAATAACTATGGCTACACCTTC. As protein: CASSLAGGQGTRTNNYGYTF.

The V and J genes are TRBV7-2 and TRBJ1-4; D remains unclear. This CDR3 is 13 amino acids long. Between the trimmed V and J ends, which lost 5 bases and 6 bases, there was a span of 10 bases. The V gene's germline CDR1 is SGHTA and CDR2 FQGNSA. The CDR3 DNA follows: TGTGCCAGCAGCCATACTAGGGATGAAAAACTGTTTTTT. Amino acids: CASSHTRDEKLFF.

The sample holds one count of this clone. V gene TRBV24-1 combines with J gene TRBJ2-1; 9 bases map to TRBD1. The CDR3 runs to 15 residues. V was clipped by 6 bases and J by 6 bases; unmatched bases: 8. CDR1 KGHDR and CDR2 SFDVKD come from the germline V gene. The CDR3 DNA is TGTGCCACCAGTAAACAGGGGGCCCTTGGCAATGAGCAGTTCTTC. Its translation is CATSKQGALGNEQFF.

The chain combines TRBV19 with TRBJ2-5; the D gene is possibly TRBD1 (6 bases). This CDR3 is built from 13 residues. V was trimmed by 7 bases and J by 2 bases, leaving 11 bases between them. Germline loops: CDR1 LNHDA, CDR2 SQIVND (reference sequence). In nucleotides, the CDR3 is TGTGCCAGTAACAAAGGACAGCAAGAGACCCAGTACTTC. This encodes CASNKGQQETQYF.

This chain links TRBV6-4 with TRBJ2-1, with 9 bases that match TRBD2. Germline loops: CDR1 MRHNA, CDR2 SNTAGT. The CDR3 runs 15 residues. V shed 4 bases and J 6 bases; nucleotides not matched to a gene: 7. Here the CDR3 reads CASSVRGGAFNEQFF. Here the CDR3 DNA reads TGTGCCAGCAGTGTTCGCGGGGGGGCCTTCAATGAGCAGTTCTTC.

The chain combines TRBV11-1 with TRBJ2-5; TRBD1 agrees at 8 bases. J was trimmed by 0 bases and V by 3 bases; bases with no gene match: 6. The CDR3 consists of 16 residues. From germline, CDR1 is SGHAT and CDR2 FQDESV (reference sequence). CDR3 nucleotides: TGTGCCAGCAGCTTGGGCCGACAGGGGAACCAAGAGACCCAGTACTTC. Translation: CASSLGRQGNQETQYF.